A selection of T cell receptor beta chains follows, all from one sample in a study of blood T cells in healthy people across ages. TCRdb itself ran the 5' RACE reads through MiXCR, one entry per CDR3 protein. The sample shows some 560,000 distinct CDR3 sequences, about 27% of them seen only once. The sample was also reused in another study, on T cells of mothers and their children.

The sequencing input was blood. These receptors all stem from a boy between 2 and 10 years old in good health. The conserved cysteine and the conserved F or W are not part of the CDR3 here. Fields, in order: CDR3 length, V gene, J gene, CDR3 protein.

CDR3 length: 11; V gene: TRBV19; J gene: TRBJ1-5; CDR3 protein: ASSRDIDQPQH
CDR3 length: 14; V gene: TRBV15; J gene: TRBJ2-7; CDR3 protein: ATSRERGGGSYEQY
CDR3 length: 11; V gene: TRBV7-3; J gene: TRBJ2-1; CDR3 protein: ASSLGSGSEQF
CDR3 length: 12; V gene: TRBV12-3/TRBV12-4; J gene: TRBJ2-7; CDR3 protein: ASSSPGTPYEQY
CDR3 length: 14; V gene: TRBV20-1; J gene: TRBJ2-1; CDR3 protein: SARDTGLPSGNEQF
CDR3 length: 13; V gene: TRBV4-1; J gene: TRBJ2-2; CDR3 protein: ASSQVPPSTGELF
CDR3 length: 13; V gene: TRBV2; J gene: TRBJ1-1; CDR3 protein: ASTTLGGGYTEAF
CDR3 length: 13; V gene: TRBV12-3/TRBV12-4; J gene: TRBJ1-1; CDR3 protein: ASSSRTGANTEAF
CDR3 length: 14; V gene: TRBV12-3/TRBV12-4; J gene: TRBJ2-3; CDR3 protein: ASSSLAGGSGDTQY
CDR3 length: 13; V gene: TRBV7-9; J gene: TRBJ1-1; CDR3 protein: ASSLNRFMNTEAF
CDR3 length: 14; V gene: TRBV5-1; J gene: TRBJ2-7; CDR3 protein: ASSLESSGTAYEQY
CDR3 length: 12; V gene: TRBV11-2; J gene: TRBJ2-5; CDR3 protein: ASSLDPGRETQY
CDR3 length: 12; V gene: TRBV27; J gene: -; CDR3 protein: ASSPGLGLYEQY
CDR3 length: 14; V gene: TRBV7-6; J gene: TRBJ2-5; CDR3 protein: ASSSTSGGLGKTQY
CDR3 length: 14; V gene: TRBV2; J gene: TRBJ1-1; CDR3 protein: ASSARTGGSNTEAF
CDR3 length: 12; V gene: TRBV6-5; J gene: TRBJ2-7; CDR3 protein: ASSYAGPAYEQY
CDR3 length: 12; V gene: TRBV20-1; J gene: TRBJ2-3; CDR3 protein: SAQTSVGTDTQY
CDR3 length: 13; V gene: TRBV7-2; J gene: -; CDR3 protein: ASSLGIGTYNEQF
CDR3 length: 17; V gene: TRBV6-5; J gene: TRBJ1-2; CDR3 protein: ASSSTTTPTDREGYGYT
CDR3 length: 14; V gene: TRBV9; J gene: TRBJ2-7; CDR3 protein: ASSATPGQGFFEQY
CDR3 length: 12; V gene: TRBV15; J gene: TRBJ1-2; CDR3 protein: ATSRDGSSYGYT
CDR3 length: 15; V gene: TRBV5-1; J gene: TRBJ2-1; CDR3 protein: ASSLVPASGGYNEQF
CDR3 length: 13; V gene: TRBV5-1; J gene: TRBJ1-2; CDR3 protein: ASSGDGRSNNGYT
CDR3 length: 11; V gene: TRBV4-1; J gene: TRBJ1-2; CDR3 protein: ASSRPDNYGYT
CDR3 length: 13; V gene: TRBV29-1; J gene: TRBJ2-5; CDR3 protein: SVEDPVGGGETQY
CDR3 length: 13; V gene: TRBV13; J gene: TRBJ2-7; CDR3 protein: ASSATALGTHEQY
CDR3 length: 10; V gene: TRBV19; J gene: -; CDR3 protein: ASSMSGYEQY
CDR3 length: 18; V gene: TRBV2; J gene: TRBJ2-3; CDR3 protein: ASSYPGLAGAFYDTDTQY
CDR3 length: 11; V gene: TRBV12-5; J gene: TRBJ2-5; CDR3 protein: ASGWTAKETQY
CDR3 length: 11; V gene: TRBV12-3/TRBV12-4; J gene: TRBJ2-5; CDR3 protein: ASSYGGGETQY
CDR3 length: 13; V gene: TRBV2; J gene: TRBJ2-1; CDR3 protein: ASSAKLAGYNEQF